Listed below are T cell receptor beta chains from one sample, sequenced in a study of blood T cell repertoires in COVID-19. Produced via immunoSEQ multiplex PCR; TCRdb's table is partial and in-frame only. Found here are approximately 300,000 clones, more than 90% of them singletons; the top ten hold 2% to 3%. The sample taken for sequencing was PBMCs or T cells enriched from blood (not recorded which). These receptor sequences come from a man aged 55 to 70 who had recovered from COVID-19. The CDR3 runs from the conserved cysteine through the conserved F or W. Fields, in order: CDR3 protein, CDR3 DNA, D gene, V gene, clone size, J gene. D genes are given only for firm matches. The size of a clone is reported for some rows only, either as once, few or many, or as a class for expanded clones.

CDR3 protein: CASSLTSASGTEQFF
CDR3 DNA: TGTGCCAGCAGTTTGACTAGCGCGAGCGGGACTGAGCAGTTCTTC
D gene: TRBD2
V gene: TRBV27
clone size: NA
J gene: TRBJ2-1

CDR3 protein: CASSLEGSNQPQHF
CDR3 DNA: TGCGCCAGCAGCCTCGAGGGTAGCAATCAGCCCCAGCATTTT
D gene: NA
V gene: TRBV5-1
clone size: NA
J gene: TRBJ1-5

CDR3 protein: CASSQSIGRGTYEQYF
CDR3 DNA: TGTGCCAGCAGCCAATCTATAGGACGGGGGACCTACGAGCAGTACTTC
D gene: NA
V gene: TRBV3-1/TRBV3-2
clone size: NA
J gene: TRBJ2-7

CDR3 protein: CASSSYGGAGTGELFF
CDR3 DNA: TGTGCCAGCAGCTCGTACGGGGGGGCCGGAACCGGGGAGCTGTTTTTT
D gene: NA
V gene: TRBV12-1
clone size: NA
J gene: TRBJ2-2

CDR3 protein: CASSRDSNSPLHF
CDR3 DNA: TGTGCCAGCAGCAGGGACAGCAATTCACCCCTCCACTTT
D gene: TRBD1
V gene: TRBV11-1
clone size: NA
J gene: TRBJ1-6

CDR3 protein: CASSYTRLAGGNTYEQYF
CDR3 DNA: TGTGCCAGCAGTTACACTCGACTAGCGGGGGGGAATACCTACGAGCAGTACTTC
D gene: TRBD2
V gene: TRBV6-2/TRBV6-3
clone size: once
J gene: TRBJ2-7

CDR3 protein: CASSRSRAYNNYGYTF
CDR3 DNA: TGTGCCAGCAGCCGATCGCGAGCCTATAATAACTATGGCTACACCTTC
D gene: NA
V gene: TRBV11-2
clone size: NA
J gene: TRBJ1-2

CDR3 protein: CASSLGTSSNEQYF
CDR3 DNA: TGTGCCAGCAGCTTAGGCACTAGCAGCAACGAGCAGTACTTC
D gene: NA
V gene: TRBV7-9
clone size: NA
J gene: TRBJ2-7

CDR3 protein: CASKLGGRTDTQYF
CDR3 DNA: TGCGCCAGCAAACTCGGGGGGCGCACAGATACGCAGTATTTT
D gene: NA
V gene: TRBV5-1
clone size: NA
J gene: TRBJ2-3

CDR3 protein: CASSPSPGQSPLHF
CDR3 DNA: TGCGCCAGCAGCCCTTCACCGGGACAATCACCCCTCCACTTT
D gene: NA
V gene: TRBV5-1
clone size: few
J gene: TRBJ1-6

CDR3 protein: CASSLYQGENTEAFF
CDR3 DNA: TGTGCCAGCAGCTTGTATCAGGGGGAGAACACTGAAGCTTTCTTT
D gene: TRBD1
V gene: TRBV5-8
clone size: NA
J gene: TRBJ1-1

CDR3 protein: CASSPITSGGNEQFF
CDR3 DNA: TGCGCCAGCAGCCCCATAACTAGCGGAGGCAATGAGCAGTTCTTC
D gene: TRBD2
V gene: TRBV5-1
clone size: NA
J gene: TRBJ2-1

CDR3 protein: CASSLDRVTEAFF
CDR3 DNA: TGCGCCAGCAGCTTGGACAGGGTAACTGAAGCTTTCTTT
D gene: NA
V gene: TRBV5-1
clone size: NA
J gene: TRBJ1-1

CDR3 protein: CASSPWGVSNQPQHF
CDR3 DNA: TGTGCCAGCAGTCCGTGGGGGGTGAGCAATCAGCCCCAGCATTTT
D gene: NA
V gene: TRBV6-5
clone size: NA
J gene: TRBJ1-5

CDR3 protein: CASSLTRYNEQFF
CDR3 DNA: TGTGCCAGCAGCTTGACTAGGTACAATGAGCAGTTCTTC
D gene: NA
V gene: TRBV5-5
clone size: NA
J gene: TRBJ2-1

CDR3 protein: CASSQDLEGLGQPQHF
CDR3 DNA: TGTGCCAGCAGCCAAGATCTGGAGGGTTTAGGTCAGCCCCAGCATTTT
D gene: NA
V gene: TRBV4-2
clone size: NA
J gene: TRBJ1-5

CDR3 protein: CASSLTDTQYF
CDR3 DNA: TGTGCCAGCAGTTTAACTGATACGCAGTATTTT
D gene: NA
V gene: TRBV28
clone size: NA
J gene: TRBJ2-3

CDR3 protein: CARRERGIGSYGYTF
CDR3 DNA: TGTGCTCGACGGGAAAGGGGGATCGGAAGCTATGGCTACACCTTC
D gene: NA
V gene: TRBV30
clone size: NA
J gene: TRBJ1-2

CDR3 protein: CSAMAFGELFF
CDR3 DNA: TGCAGTGCTATGGCTTTCGGGGAGCTGTTTTTT
D gene: NA
V gene: TRBV20-1
clone size: many
J gene: TRBJ2-2

CDR3 protein: CASSKWNRPKAFF
CDR3 DNA: TGTGCCAGCAGCAAATGGAACAGACCGAAAGCTTTCTTT
D gene: NA
V gene: TRBV21-1
clone size: NA
J gene: TRBJ1-1

CDR3 protein: CSVAGETQYF
CDR3 DNA: TGCAGCGTCGCGGGTGAGACCCAGTACTTC
D gene: NA
V gene: TRBV29-1
clone size: NA
J gene: TRBJ2-5

CDR3 protein: CATSDRRDRVTDTQYF
CDR3 DNA: TGTGCCACCAGTGACCGTCGGGACAGGGTCACAGATACGCAGTATTTT
D gene: TRBD1
V gene: TRBV24-1
clone size: NA
J gene: TRBJ2-3

CDR3 protein: CSVGGTGLYGYTF
CDR3 DNA: TGCAGCGTTGGAGGGACAGGACTCTATGGCTACACCTTC
D gene: TRBD1
V gene: TRBV29-1
clone size: NA
J gene: TRBJ1-2